The 27 T cell receptor beta chains presented below share a single source sample, sequenced in a study of patients and donors after allogeneic stem cell transplantation. TCRdb itself ran the RT-PCR reads through MiXCR, one entry per CDR3 protein. The profile covers roughly 940,000 distinct CDR3 sequences, with roughly 18% appearing a single time and around 6% taken by the ten largest. The sample taken for sequencing was blood, either unsorted or a sorted T cell fraction (not recorded which). All receptors derive from a human donor who was either an allogeneic HSCT recipient or a stem cell or donor lymphocyte infusion donor (not recorded which). It is not recorded whose cells these are; they may come from a transplant donor.

At least ten counts were recorded for this clonotype. V usage is TRBV12-3 or TRBV12-4 and J usage is TRBJ1-5; a weak D match, TRBD1 (5 bases). V was trimmed by 5 bases and J by 4 bases, leaving 9 bases between them. The CDR3 totals 13 residues. Here the CDR3 reads CASSPGTNQPQHF. The CDR3 coding sequence is TGTGCCAGCAGTCCCGGGACGAATCAGCCCCAGCATTTT.

The CDR3: CASRTGQRAWQFF. The CDR3 nucleotides read TGTGCCAGCAGGACAGGCCAGCGAGCCTGGCAGTTCTTC. V gene TRBV12-3 or TRBV12-4 combines with J gene TRBJ2-1; D perhaps matches TRBD1 (6 bases). V was pared by 6 bases and J by 12 bases, with 18 bases between. The CDR3 length is 13 residues.

The sample holds a few counts of this clonotype. V usage is TRBV2 and J usage is TRBJ2-1; 7 bases line up with TRBD2. V lost 6 bases to trimming and J lost 4 bases; unmatched junction nucleotides: 6. CDR3 size: 14 residues. Germline V lookup: CDR1 SNHLY, CDR2 FYNNEI. The CDR3 DNA reads as TGTGCCAGCAGGGTACTAGCGTCGTACAATGAGCAGTTCTTC. Protein sequence: CASRVLASYNEQFF.

V gene TRBV6-2 or TRBV6-3 combines with J gene TRBJ2-1; the D is unclear. Germline CDR1 reads MNHEY; CDR2 reads SVGEGT. V was trimmed by 6 bases and J by 2 bases, leaving 20 bases between them. The length of the CDR3 is 17 residues. The CDR3 sequence is CASSRESVSRPYNEQFF. The CDR3 DNA is TGTGCCAGCAGCCGCGAATCAGTCTCAAGGCCCTACAATGAGCAGTTCTTC.

This rearrangement joins TRBV11-1 to TRBJ2-1, with a tentative D call TRBD1 (5 bases). CDR3 length: 16 amino acids. V gave up 1 base and J gave up 9 bases, with 19 bases separating them. In germline, CDR1 is SGHAT, CDR2 FQDESV (reference sequence). CDR3 region: CASSLGLGQGRGEQFF. Written as DNA, the CDR3 is TGTGCCAGCAGCTTAGGCCTCGGGCAGGGAAGGGGTGAGCAGTTCTTC.

This clonotype has a single count. This chain connects TRBV12-3 or TRBV12-4 to TRBJ1-5; TRBD1 might be the D (6 bases). V lost 2 bases, J lost 2 bases, and 13 bases lay in between. The CDR3 runs 16 residues. The CDR3 spells CASSLTPGGRNQPQHF. DNA for the CDR3: TGTGCCAGCAGTTTAACCCCCGGGGGGCGCAATCAGCCCCAGCATTTT.

This clonotype was picked up many times. V is TRBV20-1 and J is TRBJ2-3; D is uncertain. The germline V gene has CDR1 DFQATT and CDR2 SNEGSKA (reference sequence). Trimming cost V 2 bases and J 2 bases, with 8 bases left between them. The CDR3 has 13 amino acids. The CDR3 sequence: CSARQDDTDTQYF. CDR3 sequence (DNA): TGCAGTGCTAGACAGGACGACACAGATACGCAGTATTTT.

This clonotype appeared many times. The rearrangement joins TRBV6-5 to TRBJ2-5; D is uncertain. Trimming cost V 6 bases and J 3 bases, with 5 bases left between them. The germline V gene has CDR1 MNHEY and CDR2 SVGAGI. This CDR3 region has 11 residues. CDR3 amino acids: CASSKKETQYF. The DNA of the CDR3 is TGTGCCAGCAGCAAAAAAGAGACCCAGTACTTC.

In its sample, this clonotype was seen a few times. This rearrangement joins TRBV21-1 to TRBJ2-7; the table assigns TRBD1, which was not confirmed against the DNA. TRBV21-1 is a pseudogene. This CDR3 is built from 14 residues. CDR3: CASSKPGQGYEQYF. The CDR3, as DNA: TGTGCCAGCAGCAAACCGGGACAGGGCTACGAGCAGTACTTC.

There are a few counts of this clonotype. V and J are TRBV20-1 and TRBJ1-1; D call uncertain. CDR3 length: 11 amino acids. V lost 6 bases and J 6 bases, leaving 11 bases between the germline ends. Per germline, CDR1 DFQATT and CDR2 SNEGSKA (reference sequence). DNA for the CDR3: TGCAGTGCGCCAGAGGAGTCTGAAGCTTTCTTT. It yields the protein CSAPEESEAFF.

There are a few counts of this clonotype. This sequence joins TRBV3-1 and TRBJ2-7; D is uncertain. Trimming cost V 0 bases and J 0 bases, with 6 bases left between them. CDR3 length: 14 residues. Germline CDR1 and CDR2: LGHDT and YNNKEL (reference sequence). The CDR3 sequence: CASSQDVDSYEQYF. The CDR3, as DNA: TGTGCCAGCAGCCAAGATGTGGACTCCTACGAGCAGTACTTC.

The gene calls are TRBV4-3 and TRBJ2-3, with TRBD2 matching over 9 bases. Germline CDR1 LGHNA, CDR2 YSLEER. The CDR3 has 17 residues. V shed 3 bases, J shed 0 bases, and the junction held 7 bases outside the gene matches. The CDR3 region has the DNA TGCGCCAGCAGCCAGGGCAGGGGGACTAGCAGCACAGATACGCAGTATTTT. Amino acid sequence: CASSQGRGTSSTDTQYF.

This chain joins TRBV7-9 and TRBJ2-1; either TRBD1 or TRBD2 may fit D (6 bases each). The germline V gene has CDR1 SEHNR and CDR2 FQNEAQ (reference sequence). The germline V and J ends were trimmed by 7 bases and 7 bases, with 17 bases remaining between them. This CDR3 is built from 14 residues. The CDR3, as DNA: TGTGCCAGCACCCAAGTGGGGGCGGGAAATGAGCAGTTCTTC. This codes for CASTQVGAGNEQFF.

The chain combines TRBV7-3 with TRBJ2-4; 11 positions agree with TRBD2. The germline gives CDR1 SGHTA, CDR2 FQGTGA. The CDR3 consists of 15 residues. Losses at the gene ends were 4 bases for V and 8 bases for J; bases not matched to a gene: 7. CDR3 nucleotide sequence: TGTGCCAGCAGCTCCTCACTAGCGGGGGAGGACATTCAGTACTTC. This codes for CASSSSLAGEDIQYF. Full variable domain (rest looked up from reference TRBV7-3 and TRBJ2-4): GAGVSQTPSNKVTEKGKYVELRCDPISGHTALYWYRQSLGQGPEFLIYFQGTGAADDSGLPNDRFFAVRPEGSVSTLKIQRTERGDSAVYLCASSSSLAGEDIQYFGAGTRLSVL.

V is TRBV6-1 and J is TRBJ2-7; D unclear. Germline V CDR1 and CDR2: MNHNS, SASEGT. V lost 4 bases and J lost 2, with 9 bases in between. This CDR3 comprises 13 residues. CDR3 coding DNA: TGTGCCAGCAGTGTCTCAGGTACCTACGAGCAGTACTTC. It translates to CASSVSGTYEQYF.

The table lists this clonotype with a few counts. The V gene is TRBV6-1, the J gene TRBJ1-5; D not resolved. V was cut by 8 bases and J by 4 bases, with 21 bases left in between. This CDR3 comprises 16 residues. CDR1 MNHNS and CDR2 SASEGT come from the germline V gene. In DNA form, the CDR3 reads TGTGCCAGCTGCCCAAAATCATGGTACCAAAATCAGCCCCAGCATTTT. It encodes CASCPKSWYQNQPQHF.

The chain employs TRBV7-9 and TRBJ2-3; perhaps TRBD1 as D (6 bases). With 5 bases removed from V and 4 bases from J, the gap between germline ends came to 19 bases. The CDR3 is made up of 16 amino acids. Germline V gene lookup returns CDR1 SEHNR and CDR2 FQNEAQ (reference sequence). In DNA, the CDR3 is TGTGCCAGCAGCACCACCCAGGGGCCCTTCGCAGATACGCAGTATTTT. Amino acids: CASSTTQGPFADTQYF.

This chain joins TRBV15 and TRBJ2-1, with 7 bases that match TRBD2. Germline assignment: CDR1 LNHNV and CDR2 YYDKDF (reference sequence). The trim removed 6 bases at V and 6 bases at J, leaving 5 bases unmatched. The CDR3 is made up of 13 amino acids. The CDR3 reads CATSLADVNEQFF. Here the CDR3 DNA reads TGTGCCACCAGTCTAGCGGACGTCAATGAGCAGTTCTTC.

The V and J genes are TRBV6-1 and TRBJ2-2, with 14 positions matching TRBD2. With V trimmed by 3 bases and J by 5 bases, 2 bases remained unmatched. The germline V gene has CDR1 MNHNS and CDR2 SASEGT. CDR3 length: 16 residues. The CDR3 protein is CASSDGTSGGTGELFF. CDR3 nucleotide sequence: TGTGCCAGCAGTGACGGGACTAGCGGGGGTACCGGGGAGCTGTTTTTT.

V is TRBV19 and J is TRBJ2-2; D might be TRBD1 (6 bases). Trimming removed 3 bases at V and 4 bases at J, with 9 bases between. Germline V gives CDR1 LNHDA, CDR2 SQIVND (reference sequence). The length of the CDR3 is 14 residues. In nucleotides, the CDR3 is TGTGCCAGTAGTATGGGACAAACCACCGGGGAGCTGTTTTTT. Encoded protein: CASSMGQTTGELFF.

This chain connects TRBV11-2 to TRBJ1-3; D may be TRBD1 (5 bases). Trimming removed 3 bases at V and 0 bases at J, with 12 bases between. The V gene's germline CDR1 is SGHAT and CDR2 FQNNGV. The CDR3 is 16 residues long. CDR3 sequence reads: CASSLWTTSSGNTIYF. The CDR3 DNA reads as TGTGCCAGCAGCTTGTGGACAACGAGCTCTGGAAACACCATATATTTT.

This clonotype was counted at least ten times. The rearrangement links TRBV29-1 to TRBJ2-1, with D hard to call. Germline V gene sequence: CDR1 SQVTM, CDR2 ANQGSEA. Deletions cut 1 base from V and 4 bases from J, with 14 bases between. The CDR3 is 15 amino acids. The CDR3 DNA is TGCAGCGTTGAAGTGAAGGGATGGGATTACAATGAGCAGTTCTTC. It encodes CSVEVKGWDYNEQFF.

The sample holds a few counts of this clonotype. The chain uses TRBV12-3 or TRBV12-4 and TRBJ1-2; D remains ambiguous. This CDR3 has 15 residues. Trimming pared 6 bases from V and 1 base from J, leaving 15 bases between. The CDR3 spells CASRKNGLDNYGYTF. For the CDR3, the DNA is TGTGCCAGCAGAAAGAACGGACTGGATAACTATGGCTACACCTTC.

This clonotype showed up many times. The chain recombines TRBV6-5 with TRBJ1-2; the D is unclear. CDR3 length: 15 residues. Germline V gene sequence: CDR1 MNHEY, CDR2 SVGAGI. V dropped 0 bases and J dropped 2 bases, with 10 bases sitting between them. The CDR3 DNA follows: TGTGCCAGCAGTTACTCGGGTGCGGGAAACTATGGCTACACCTTC. It yields the protein CASSYSGAGNYGYTF.

The gene calls are TRBV27 and TRBJ1-1; D might be TRBD1 (6 bases). With 10 bases removed from V and 3 bases from J, the gap between germline ends came to 15 bases. The germline V gene has CDR1 MNHEY and CDR2 SMNVEV (reference sequence). CDR3 length: 13 residues. The CDR3 sequence: CATGDRIDTEAFF. CDR3 DNA sequence: TGTGCCACCGGCGACAGGATTGACACTGAAGCTTTCTTT.

This clonotype has only a few counts. The chain employs TRBV29-1 and TRBJ2-3; possible D gene TRBD2, 5 bases. CDR1 SQVTM and CDR2 ANQGSEA come from the germline V gene. Trimming left V 0 bases short and J 4 bases short, with 14 bases between. The CDR3 is 15 amino acids. CDR3 nucleotide sequence: TGCAGCGTTGAAGATCACGGGAAGGGCGCAGATACGCAGTATTTT. Its protein product is CSVEDHGKGADTQYF.

This clonotype was recorded a few times. The chain uses TRBV6-5 and TRBJ2-7, with D tentatively TRBD2 (5 bases). Germline V gene lookup returns CDR1 MNHEY and CDR2 SVGAGI. This CDR3 has 15 amino acids. The germline V and J ends were trimmed by 0 bases and 3 bases, with 12 bases remaining between them. The CDR3, as DNA: TGTGCCAGCAGTTACTCAGGTTCGGGGATCTACGAGCAGTACTTC. Its translation: CASSYSGSGIYEQYF.